This T cell receptor beta chain was captured by sequencing in a study of T cell responses to AZD1222 COVID-19 vaccine. The CDR3 is made up of 14 amino acids. CDR1 is SGHRS, CDR2 YFSETQ, per germline. V lost 8 bases and J lost 2; bases outside the gene matches: 9. The protocol was immunoSEQ multiplex PCR, while the TCRdb copy is restricted to in-frame clones and leaves out a portion. The table lists some 120,000 clones, approximately 92% of them singletons, with 1.1% in the top ten. The source material was peripheral blood, sampled on day 0 of AZD1222 vaccination. The gene calls are TRBV5-1 and TRBJ2-5; 7 bases map to TRBD2. The TCR originated in an adult in good health. The CDR3 here is CASSGGGLQETQYF. As DNA, the CDR3 is TGCGCCAGTTCGGGAGGTGGCCTACAAGAGACCCAGTACTTC.